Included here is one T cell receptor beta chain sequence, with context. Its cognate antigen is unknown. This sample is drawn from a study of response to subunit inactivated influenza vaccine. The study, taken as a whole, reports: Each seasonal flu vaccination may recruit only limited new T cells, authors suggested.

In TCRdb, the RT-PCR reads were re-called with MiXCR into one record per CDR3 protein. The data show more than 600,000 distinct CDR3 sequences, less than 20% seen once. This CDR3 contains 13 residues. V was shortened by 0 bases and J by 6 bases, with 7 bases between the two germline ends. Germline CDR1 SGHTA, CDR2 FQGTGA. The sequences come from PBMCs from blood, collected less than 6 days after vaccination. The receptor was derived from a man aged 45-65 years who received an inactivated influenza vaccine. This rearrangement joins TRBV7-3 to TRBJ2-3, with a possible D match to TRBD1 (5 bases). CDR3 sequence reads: CASSLTQGDTQYF. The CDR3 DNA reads TGTGCCAGCAGCTTAACCCAGGGTGATACGCAGTATTTT.